This T cell receptor (beta chain) was obtained from a study of beta chain features in type 1 diabetes. Study information: Patients looked much like healthy donors when it came to age, gender and cell yields.

This clone occurred a few times. Its antigen remains unidentified. Other DNA sequences in the sample encode the same CDR3. The CDR3 contains 15 residues. From germline, CDR1 is SGHNT and CDR2 YYREEE (reference sequence). The V segment lost 0 bases and the J segment 2 bases; nucleotides outside the gene matches: 2. Expressed TCRB transcripts got sequenced, as all isolated RNA was reverse transcribed. This table comes from immunoSEQ multiplex PCR, and its TCRdb copy is limited to in-frame clones, with some not included. The data show 400,000 to 450,000 clones, approximately 15% seen once. Central memory, naive, regulatory and stem cell-like memory CD4+ cells were sorted by CD45RO/CCR7/CD25/CD127/CD95/CD27. Study-wide results and limits: High-TCR-expressing cells could be over-represented by cDNA sequencing. Individuals with type 1 diabetes displayed fewer insertions and more deletions at VDJ junctions.

The receptor comes from a man younger than 40 in good health. V is TRBV5-4 and J is TRBJ2-1, with 7 bases matching TRBD1. The sample consisted of naive CD4+ T cells from blood. The CDR3 here is CASSLDRGTYNEQFF. The CDR3 region has the DNA TGTGCCAGCAGCTTGGACAGGGGAACCTACAATGAGCAGTTCTTC.